This T cell receptor (beta chain) was retrieved from a study of blood T cell repertoires in COVID-19. The cohort comprised adults aged 18 to 89 years residing in 24 US areas. Clinical history as reported by participants underpinned cohort assignment. Recovery among Cohort 3 donors was established by two negative PCRs, clearance, or symptom resolution. Germline CDR1 reads SNHLY; CDR2 reads FYNNEI. CDR3 length: 14 residues. Trimming took 6 bases from V and 4 from J, leaving 13 bases between them. Authors' methods: Reference gene primer amplification yielded estimated nucleated cell counts. The data were produced by immunoSEQ multiplex PCR, yet TCRdb's version contains in-frame clones alone and is incomplete. That table is the source of V, J and clone size, and D and trimming were worked out from the DNA. This sample has a few hundred thousand clones, with 88% found just once.

The TCR sequence derives from a woman aged 18-29 years who had recovered from COVID-19. Sequencing input: PBMCs or T cells enriched from blood (not recorded which). The chain carries TRBV2 and TRBJ1-3, with D possibly TRBD1 on 6 matching bases. CDR3 protein: CASSDRSWGNTIYF. Written as DNA, the CDR3 is TGTGCCAGCAGCGACAGGTCGTGGGGAAACACCATATATTTT.